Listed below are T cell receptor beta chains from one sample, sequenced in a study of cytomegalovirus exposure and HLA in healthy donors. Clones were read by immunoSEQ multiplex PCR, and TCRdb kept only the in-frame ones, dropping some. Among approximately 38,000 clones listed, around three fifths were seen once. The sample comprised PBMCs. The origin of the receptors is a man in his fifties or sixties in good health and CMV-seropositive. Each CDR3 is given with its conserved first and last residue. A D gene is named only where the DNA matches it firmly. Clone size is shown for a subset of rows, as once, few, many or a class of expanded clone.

DNA: TGTGCTAGTGGTTTGGCGACAGGACCCCAAGAGACCCAGTACTTC
CDR3: CASGLATGPQETQYF
D: -
J: TRBJ2-5
size: -
V: TRBV12-5

DNA: TGCGCCAGCAGCCAATACGGACTCTTGAACACTGAAGCTTTCTTT
CDR3: CASSQYGLLNTEAFF
D: -
J: TRBJ1-1
size: few
V: TRBV4-3

DNA: TGTGCCAGCAGTTCCCTAACGGGGTACAATGAGCAGTTCTTC
CDR3: CASSSLTGYNEQFF
D: -
J: TRBJ2-1
size: -
V: TRBV6-5

DNA: TGCGCCAGCGGAACGTTGGGGGCAGGGGAGCAGTTCTTC
CDR3: CASGTLGAGEQFF
D: -
J: TRBJ2-1
size: -
V: TRBV5-1

DNA: TGCGCCAGCAGCTTGGAAGGGACAGGCCATGGCTACACCTTC
CDR3: CASSLEGTGHGYTF
D: TRBD1
J: TRBJ1-2
size: few
V: TRBV5-1

DNA: TGTGCCAGCAGCGGGGGGACAGGGACTAATGAAAAACTGTTTTTT
CDR3: CASSGGTGTNEKLFF
D: TRBD1
J: TRBJ1-4
size: few
V: TRBV7-2

DNA: TGCGCCAGCAGCTTGGACCCGGGACAGGGTAATGAGCAGTTCTTC
CDR3: CASSLDPGQGNEQFF
D: TRBD1
J: TRBJ2-1
size: -
V: TRBV5-1

DNA: TGCGCCAGCAGCACCGGACAGGGCAATGAGCAGTTCTTC
CDR3: CASSTGQGNEQFF
D: TRBD1
J: TRBJ2-1
size: -
V: TRBV5-1

DNA: TGTGCCAGCAGCCAAGATGCACAGACTGAAGCTTTCTTT
CDR3: CASSQDAQTEAFF
D: -
J: TRBJ1-1
size: -
V: TRBV4-2

DNA: TGTGCCAGCAGCTTATCCCGGGACAGACCATACGAGCAGTACTTC
CDR3: CASSLSRDRPYEQYF
D: TRBD1
J: TRBJ2-7
size: -
V: TRBV7-2

DNA: TGCGCCAGCAGCTTGGAAGAAGGGGTGAAGACCCAGTACTTC
CDR3: CASSLEEGVKTQYF
D: -
J: TRBJ2-5
size: -
V: TRBV5-1

DNA: TGTGCCAGCAGCCTTCAGGTACTCCAAGAGACCCAGTACTTC
CDR3: CASSLQVLQETQYF
D: -
J: TRBJ2-5
size: once
V: TRBV2

DNA: TGTGCCAGCAGGAGCGGGACAGGGACCCAAGAGACCCAGTACTTC
CDR3: CASRSGTGTQETQYF
D: TRBD1
J: TRBJ2-5
size: -
V: TRBV11-2

DNA: TGTGCCAGCTCACCAAAGGGGGAGAACACTGAAGCTTTCTTT
CDR3: CASSPKGENTEAFF
D: -
J: TRBJ1-1
size: -
V: TRBV18

DNA: TGTGCCAGCAGCCAACAGGCCTCCTATAATTCACCCCTCCACTTT
CDR3: CASSQQASYNSPLHF
D: -
J: TRBJ1-6
size: -
V: TRBV27

DNA: TGTGCCAGCAGCGTCGGGACTAGCGCCCAAGAGACCCAGTACTTC
CDR3: CASSVGTSAQETQYF
D: TRBD2
J: TRBJ2-5
size: -
V: TRBV9

DNA: TGTGCCAGCAGCGTGGGGCCCCATGAGACCCAGTACTTC
CDR3: CASSVGPHETQYF
D: -
J: TRBJ2-5
size: -
V: TRBV9

DNA: TGTGCCAGCAGCCGACAGGTGAACACTGAAGCTTTCTTT
CDR3: CASSRQVNTEAFF
D: -
J: TRBJ1-1
size: -
V: TRBV7-3

DNA: TGTGCCTGGAGTGCCGGGACTTATAATTCACCCCTCCACTTT
CDR3: CAWSAGTYNSPLHF
D: -
J: TRBJ1-6
size: -
V: TRBV30

DNA: TGTGCCAGCAGCGTAGGATCCCAGCGGGGGTATGGTACGCAGTATTTT
CDR3: CASSVGSQRGYGTQYF
D: TRBD2
J: TRBJ2-3
size: -
V: TRBV9

DNA: TGCGCCAGCAGCTCCGGACAGGGGAACTACAATGAGCAGTTCTTC
CDR3: CASSSGQGNYNEQFF
D: TRBD1
J: TRBJ2-1
size: -
V: TRBV5-1

DNA: TGTGCCAGCAGCGGTTCTAGCGGGGCGAGCTCCTACGAGCAGTACTTC
CDR3: CASSGSSGASSYEQYF
D: TRBD2
J: TRBJ2-7
size: once
V: TRBV5-4

DNA: TGTGCCAGCAGTTTCAGGGGCCCGGCTCATTATGGCTACACCTTC
CDR3: CASSFRGPAHYGYTF
D: -
J: TRBJ1-2
size: -
V: TRBV6-5

DNA: TGTGCCAGCAGTTCGCAGACAGGGGGGAATGAAAAACTGTTTTTT
CDR3: CASSSQTGGNEKLFF
D: TRBD1
J: TRBJ1-4
size: few
V: TRBV6-5

DNA: TGTGCCATCACCCCTGTCAGGGAGGCTCCTTATGGCTACACCTTC
CDR3: CAITPVREAPYGYTF
D: -
J: TRBJ1-2
size: -
V: TRBV10-3

DNA: TGTGCCAGCAGTGAATCGACCCCCGGGCAGCCCCAGCATTTT
CDR3: CASSESTPGQPQHF
D: -
J: TRBJ1-5
size: -
V: TRBV2

DNA: TGTGCCAGCAGCTACACTACAGGGGCGAGTAATGAAAAACTGTTTTTT
CDR3: CASSYTTGASNEKLFF
D: TRBD1
J: TRBJ1-4
size: -
V: TRBV6-5

DNA: TGTGCCAGCAGCTTTTCTAACCCCACAGATACGCAGTATTTT
CDR3: CASSFSNPTDTQYF
D: -
J: TRBJ2-3
size: -
V: TRBV7-2

DNA: TGTGCCAGCAGCTTGGCTGCGGGACTCGCTGAAGCTTTCTTT
CDR3: CASSLAAGLAEAFF
D: -
J: TRBJ1-1
size: -
V: TRBV5-6